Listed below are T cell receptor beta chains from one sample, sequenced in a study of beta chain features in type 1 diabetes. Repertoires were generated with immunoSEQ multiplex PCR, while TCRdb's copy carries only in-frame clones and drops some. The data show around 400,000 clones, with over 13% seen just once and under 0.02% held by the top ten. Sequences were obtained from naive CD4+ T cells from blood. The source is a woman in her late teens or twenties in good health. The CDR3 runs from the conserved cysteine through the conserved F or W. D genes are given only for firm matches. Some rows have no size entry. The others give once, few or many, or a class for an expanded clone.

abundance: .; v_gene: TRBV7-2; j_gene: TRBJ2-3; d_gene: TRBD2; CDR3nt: TGTGCCAGCAGCCCCGGACTAGCGGGAGGGTCGGATACGCAGTATTTT; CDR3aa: CASSPGLAGGSDTQYF
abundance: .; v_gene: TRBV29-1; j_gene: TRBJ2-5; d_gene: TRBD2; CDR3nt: TGCAGCCGACTAGCGGGAGATGGAGAGACCCAGTACTTC; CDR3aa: CSRLAGDGETQYF
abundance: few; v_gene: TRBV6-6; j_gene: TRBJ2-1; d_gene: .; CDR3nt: TGTGCCAGCAGTTACTCTCTAGCGAGCTCCTACAATGAGCAGTTCTTC; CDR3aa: CASSYSLASSYNEQFF
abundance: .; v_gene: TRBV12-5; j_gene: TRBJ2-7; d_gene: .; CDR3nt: TGTGCTAGTAAAGGGGTTGGGTACGAGCAGTACTTC; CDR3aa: CASKGVGYEQYF
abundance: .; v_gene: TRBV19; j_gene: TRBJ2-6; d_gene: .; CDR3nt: TGTGCCAGTAGTATCGACAGGTCTGGGGCCAACGTCCTGACTTTC; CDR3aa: CASSIDRSGANVLTF
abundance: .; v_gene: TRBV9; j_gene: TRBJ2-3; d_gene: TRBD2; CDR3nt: TGTGCCAGCAGCCCGATAGCGGGCAGCACAGATACGCAGTATTTT; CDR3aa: CASSPIAGSTDTQYF
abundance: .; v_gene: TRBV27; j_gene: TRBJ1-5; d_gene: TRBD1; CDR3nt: TGTGCCAGCAGACCACAGGGGGCCGGTCAGCCCCAGCATTTT; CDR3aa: CASRPQGAGQPQHF
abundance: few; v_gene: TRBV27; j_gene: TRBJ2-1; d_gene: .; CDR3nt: TGTGCCAGCAGCCCCTCCGTGCGGCAGATCTACAATGAGCAGTTCTTC; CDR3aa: CASSPSVRQIYNEQFF
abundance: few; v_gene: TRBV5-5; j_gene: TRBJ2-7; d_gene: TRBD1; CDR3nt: TGTGCCAGCAGGAACGGGACAGGGAGTGCCCACGAGCAGTACTTC; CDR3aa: CASRNGTGSAHEQYF
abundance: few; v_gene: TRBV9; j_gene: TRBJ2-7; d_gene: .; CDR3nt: TGTGCCAGCGGTAGAAGAGACGAGCAGTACTTC; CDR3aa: CASGRRDEQYF
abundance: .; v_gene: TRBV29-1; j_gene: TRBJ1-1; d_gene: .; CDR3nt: TGCAGCGTTGAAGATAGTAGAGGAGGGAAAGCTTTCTTT; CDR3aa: CSVEDSRGGKAFF
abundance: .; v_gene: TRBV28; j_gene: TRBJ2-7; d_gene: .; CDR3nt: TGTGCCAGCAATACAGGTGGCTCCTCCTACGAGCAGTACTTC; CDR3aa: CASNTGGSSYEQYF